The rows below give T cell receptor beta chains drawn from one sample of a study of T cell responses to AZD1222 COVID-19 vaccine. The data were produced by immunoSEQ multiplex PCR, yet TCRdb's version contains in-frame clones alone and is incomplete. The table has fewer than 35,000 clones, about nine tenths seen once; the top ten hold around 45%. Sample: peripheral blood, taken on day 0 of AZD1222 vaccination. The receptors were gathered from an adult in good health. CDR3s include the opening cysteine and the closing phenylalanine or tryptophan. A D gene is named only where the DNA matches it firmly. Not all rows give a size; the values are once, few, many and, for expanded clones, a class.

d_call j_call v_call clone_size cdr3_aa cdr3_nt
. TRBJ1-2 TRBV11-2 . CASSKVPGWNYGYTF TGTGCCAGCTCTAAGGTCCCAGGGTGGAACTATGGCTACACCTTC
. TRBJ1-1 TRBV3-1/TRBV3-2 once CASSQEVWGIYEAFF TGTGCCAGCAGCCAAGAAGTTTGGGGAATCTATGAAGCTTTCTTT
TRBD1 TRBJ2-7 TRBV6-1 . CASSSGTATYEQYF TGTGCCAGCAGTTCCGGGACAGCGACCTACGAGCAGTACTTC
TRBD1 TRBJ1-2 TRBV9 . CASSQQGANDYTF TGTGCCAGCAGCCAACAGGGGGCTAACGACTACACCTTC
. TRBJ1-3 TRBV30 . CAWRPDRSGNTIYF TGTGCCTGGAGGCCGGACAGATCGGGAAACACCATATATTTT
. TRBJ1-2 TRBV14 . CASSQDVGGLGGYTF TGTGCCAGCAGCCAAGATGTGGGGGGACTGGGTGGCTACACCTTC
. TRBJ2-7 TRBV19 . CASSIGSSYEQYF TGTGCCAGTAGTATTGGAAGCTCCTACGAGCAGTACTTC
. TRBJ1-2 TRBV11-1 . CASSLGTPLGYTF TGTGCCAGCAGCTTAGGGACACCTCTCGGCTACACCTTC
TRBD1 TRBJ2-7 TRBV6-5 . CATTRGPFYEQYF TGTGCCACCACAAGGGGGCCCTTCTACGAGCAGTACTTC
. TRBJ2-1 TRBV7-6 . CASSLGGGQPYNEQFF TGTGCCAGCAGCTTAGGGGGGGGACAGCCGTACAATGAGCAGTTCTTC
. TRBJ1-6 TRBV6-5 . CASIPLGNSPLHF TGTGCCAGCATCCCCCTTGGGAATTCACCCCTCCACTTT
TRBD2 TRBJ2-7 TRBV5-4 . CASSLIGGDEQYF TGTGCCAGCAGCTTGATTGGGGGGGACGAGCAGTACTTC
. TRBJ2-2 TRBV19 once CASSTGAQTGELFF TGTGCCAGTAGTACAGGGGCGCAAACCGGGGAGCTGTTTTTT
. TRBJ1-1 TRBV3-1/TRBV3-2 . CASSQTDRPNTEAFF TGTGCCAGCAGCCAAACGGACAGACCCAACACTGAAGCTTTCTTT
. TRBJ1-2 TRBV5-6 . CASHSEQATNYGYTF TGTGCCAGCCACTCGGAACAGGCGACCAACTATGGCTACACCTTC
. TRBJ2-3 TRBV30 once CAWAALGSGTDTQYF TGTGCCTGGGCCGCGTTGGGGTCCGGCACAGATACGCAGTATTTT
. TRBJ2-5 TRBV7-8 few CASSLEGRSTGETQYF TGTGCCAGCAGCTTAGAGGGCCGCTCAACTGGGGAGACCCAGTACTTC
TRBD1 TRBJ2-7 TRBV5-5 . CASSFHTGTGFYPYEQYF TGTGCCAGCAGCTTTCATACCGGGACAGGGTTTTATCCCTACGAGCAGTACTTC
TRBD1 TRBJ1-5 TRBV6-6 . CASSYYQTGNQPQHF TGTGCCAGCAGTTACTACCAGACAGGGAATCAGCCCCAGCATTTT
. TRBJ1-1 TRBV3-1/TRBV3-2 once CASSQGANTEAFF TGTGCCAGCAGCCAAGGAGCGAACACTGAAGCTTTCTTT
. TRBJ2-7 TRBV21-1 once CASSKVEGTGRSYEQYF TGTGCCAGCAGCAAAGTGGAGGGGACAGGCAGATCCTACGAGCAGTACTTC
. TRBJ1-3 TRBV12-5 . CASGISGSGNTIYF TGTGCTAGTGGTATCTCAGGGAGCGGAAACACCATATATTTT
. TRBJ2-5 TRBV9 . CASSVTGQETQYF TGTGCCAGCAGCGTAACAGGCCAAGAGACCCAGTACTTC
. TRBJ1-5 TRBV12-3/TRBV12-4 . CASSFMGQPQHF TGTGCCAGCAGTTTCATGGGTCAGCCCCAGCATTTT
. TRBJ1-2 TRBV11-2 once CASSLSGYGYTF TGTGCCAGCAGCTTAAGTGGTTATGGCTACACCTTC
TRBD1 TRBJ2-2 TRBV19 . CASSPAPGQGMAGELFF TGTGCCAGTAGTCCGGCACCGGGACAGGGTATGGCCGGGGAGCTGTTTTTT
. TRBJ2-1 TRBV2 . CASSVWGNEQFF TGTGCCAGCAGTGTATGGGGGAATGAGCAGTTCTTC
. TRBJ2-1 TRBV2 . CASTLYNEQFF TGTGCCAGCACCCTGTACAATGAGCAGTTCTTC
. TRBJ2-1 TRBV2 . CATGTEQFF TGTGCCACCGGGACAGAGCAGTTCTTC
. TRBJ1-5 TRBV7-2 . CASSLEWHTQPQHF TGTGCCAGCAGCTTAGAATGGCACACTCAGCCCCAGCATTTT
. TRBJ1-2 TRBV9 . CASSVAPRGDYGYTF TGTGCCAGCAGCGTAGCACCCCGAGGGGACTATGGCTACACCTTC
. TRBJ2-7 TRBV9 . CASSPFMGGDYEQYF TGTGCCAGCAGCCCTTTTATGGGGGGCGACTACGAGCAGTACTTC
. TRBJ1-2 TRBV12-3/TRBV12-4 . CASSFGGNGYTF TGTGCCAGCAGTTTCGGGGGGAATGGCTACACCTTC